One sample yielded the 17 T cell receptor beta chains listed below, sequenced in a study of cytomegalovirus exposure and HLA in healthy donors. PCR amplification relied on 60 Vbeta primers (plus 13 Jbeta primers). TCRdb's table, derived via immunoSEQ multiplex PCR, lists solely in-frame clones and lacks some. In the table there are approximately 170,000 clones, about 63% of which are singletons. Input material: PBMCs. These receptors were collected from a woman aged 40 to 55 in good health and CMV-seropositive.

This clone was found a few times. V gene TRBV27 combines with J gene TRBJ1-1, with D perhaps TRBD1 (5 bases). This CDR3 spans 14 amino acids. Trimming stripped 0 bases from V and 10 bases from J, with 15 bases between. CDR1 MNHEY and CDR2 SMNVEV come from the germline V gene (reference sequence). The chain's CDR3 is CASSLSPSGVSAFF. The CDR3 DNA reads TGTGCCAGCAGTTTATCCCCCTCGGGGGTATCAGCTTTCTTT.

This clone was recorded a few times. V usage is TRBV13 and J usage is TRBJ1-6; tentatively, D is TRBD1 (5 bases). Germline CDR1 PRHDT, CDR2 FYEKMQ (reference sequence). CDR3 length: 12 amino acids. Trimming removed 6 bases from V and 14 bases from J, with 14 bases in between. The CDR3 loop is CASSYDSTTLHF. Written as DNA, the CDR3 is TGTGCCAGCAGTTATGACAGTACTACCCTCCACTTT.

The CDR3 DNA sequence: TGTGCCAGCTCCCGTGAGGAGGCGGGGGAGCAGTACTTC. Amino acids: CASSREEAGEQYF. The genes are TRBV7-3 and TRBJ2-7, with a tentative D call TRBD2 (6 bases). Germline V gives CDR1 SGHTA, CDR2 FQGTGA. This CDR3 has 13 amino acids. V gave up 8 bases and J gave up 7 bases, with 18 bases separating them. The full variable domain, in which reference TRBV7-3 and TRBJ2-7 provide the parts outside the CDR3, is GAGVSQTPSNKVTEKGKYVELRCDPISGHTALYWYRQSLGQGPEFLIYFQGTGAADDSGLPNDRFFAVRPEGSVSTLKIQRTERGDSAVYLCASSREEAGEQYFGPGTRLTVT.

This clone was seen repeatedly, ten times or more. CDR3 sequence reads: CASSSGTRGTTEAFF. CDR3 bases: TGTGCCAGCAGCTCGGGGACTAGGGGTACCACTGAAGCTTTCTTT. The chain combines TRBV7-2 with TRBJ1-1; perhaps TRBD1 as D (5 bases). This CDR3 is built from 15 residues. Trimming pared 4 bases from V and 4 bases from J, leaving 16 bases between. The V gene's germline CDR1 is SGHTA and CDR2 FQGNSA.

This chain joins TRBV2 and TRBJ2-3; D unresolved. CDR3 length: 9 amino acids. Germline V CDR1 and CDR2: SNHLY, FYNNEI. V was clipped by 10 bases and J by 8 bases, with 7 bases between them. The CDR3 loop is CATRSTQYF. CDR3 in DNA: TGTGCCACCCGGAGTACGCAGTATTTT.

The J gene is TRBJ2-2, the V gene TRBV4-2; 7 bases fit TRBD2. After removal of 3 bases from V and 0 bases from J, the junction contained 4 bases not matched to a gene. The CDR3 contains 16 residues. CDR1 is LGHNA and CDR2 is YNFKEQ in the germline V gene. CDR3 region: CASSHSLAANTGELFF. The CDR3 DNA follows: TGTGCCAGCAGCCACTCCCTAGCGGCGAACACCGGGGAGCTGTTTTTT.

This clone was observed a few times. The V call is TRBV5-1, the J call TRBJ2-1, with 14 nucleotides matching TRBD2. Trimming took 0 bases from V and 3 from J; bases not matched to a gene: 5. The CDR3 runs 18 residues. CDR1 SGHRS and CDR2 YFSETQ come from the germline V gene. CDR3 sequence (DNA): TGCGCCAGCAGCTTGGGAGGGACTAGCGGGGGCCGCTACAATGAGCAGTTCTTC. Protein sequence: CASSLGGTSGGRYNEQFF.

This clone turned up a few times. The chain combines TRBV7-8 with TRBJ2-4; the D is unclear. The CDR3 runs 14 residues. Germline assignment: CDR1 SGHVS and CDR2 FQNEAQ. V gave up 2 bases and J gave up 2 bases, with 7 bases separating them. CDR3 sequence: CASSLFGPKNIQYF. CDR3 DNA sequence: TGTGCCAGCAGCTTATTTGGCCCCAAAAACATTCAGTACTTC.

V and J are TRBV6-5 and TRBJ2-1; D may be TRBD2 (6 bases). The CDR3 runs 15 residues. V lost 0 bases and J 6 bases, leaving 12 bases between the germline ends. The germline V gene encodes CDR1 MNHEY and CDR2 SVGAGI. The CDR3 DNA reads TGTGCCAGCAGTTACTCCCGGGGAGGAGGCAATGAGCAGTTCTTC. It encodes CASSYSRGGGNEQFF.

CDR3 amino acids: CASREQGSSYEQYF. The CDR3 region has the DNA TGTGCCAGCAGGGAACAGGGGTCCTCCTACGAGCAGTACTTC. V and J are TRBV28 and TRBJ2-7; 7 nucleotides line up with TRBD1. The CDR3 sequence is 14 residues long. Germline CDR1 and CDR2: MDHEN and SYDVKM. J was trimmed by 0 bases and V by 6 bases; bases with no gene match: 5.

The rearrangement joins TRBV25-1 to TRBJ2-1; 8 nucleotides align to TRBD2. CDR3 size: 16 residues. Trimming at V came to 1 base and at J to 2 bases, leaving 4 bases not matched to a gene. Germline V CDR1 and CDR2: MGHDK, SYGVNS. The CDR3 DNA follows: TGTGCCAGCAGTGAATCCCAGCGGGAGACCTACAATGAGCAGTTCTTC. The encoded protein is CASSESQRETYNEQFF.

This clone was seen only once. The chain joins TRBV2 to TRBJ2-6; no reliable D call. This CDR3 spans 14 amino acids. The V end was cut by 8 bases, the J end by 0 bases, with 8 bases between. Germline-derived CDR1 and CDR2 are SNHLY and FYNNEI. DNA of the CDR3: TGTGCCAGCCTCCTCAGCTCTGGGGCCAACGTCCTGACTTTC. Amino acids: CASLLSSGANVLTF.

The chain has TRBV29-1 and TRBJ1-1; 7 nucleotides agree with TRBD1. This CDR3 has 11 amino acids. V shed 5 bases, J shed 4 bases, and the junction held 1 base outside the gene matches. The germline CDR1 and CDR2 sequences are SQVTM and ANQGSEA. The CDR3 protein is CSVNRGTEAFF. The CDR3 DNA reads TGCAGCGTTAACAGGGGCACTGAAGCTTTCTTT.

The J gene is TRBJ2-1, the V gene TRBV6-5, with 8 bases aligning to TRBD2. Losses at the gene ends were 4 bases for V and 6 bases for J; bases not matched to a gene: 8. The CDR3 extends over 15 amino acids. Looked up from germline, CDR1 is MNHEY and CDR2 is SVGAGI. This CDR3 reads CASSFGTRGANEQFF. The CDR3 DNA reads TGTGCCAGCAGTTTCGGGACTAGAGGGGCCAATGAGCAGTTCTTC.

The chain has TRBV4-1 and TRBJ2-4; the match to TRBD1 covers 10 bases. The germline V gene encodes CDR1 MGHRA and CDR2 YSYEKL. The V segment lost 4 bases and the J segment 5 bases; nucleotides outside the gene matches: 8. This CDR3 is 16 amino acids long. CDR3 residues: CASSRPGTGEQNIQYF. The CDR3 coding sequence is TGCGCCAGCAGCCGGCCCGGGACAGGGGAGCAAAACATTCAGTACTTC.

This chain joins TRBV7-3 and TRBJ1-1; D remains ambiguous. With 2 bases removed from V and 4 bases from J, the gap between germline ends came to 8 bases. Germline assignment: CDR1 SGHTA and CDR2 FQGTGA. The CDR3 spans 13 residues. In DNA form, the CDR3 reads TGTGCCAGCAGCTTAGCGGTGACCACTGAAGCTTTCTTT. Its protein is CASSLAVTTEAFF.

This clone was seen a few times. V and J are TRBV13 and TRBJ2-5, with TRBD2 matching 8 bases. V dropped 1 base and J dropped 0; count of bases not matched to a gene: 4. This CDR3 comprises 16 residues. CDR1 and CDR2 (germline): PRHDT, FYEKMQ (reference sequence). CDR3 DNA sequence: TGTGCCAGCAGCTTAGCCGGGACTAGACACCAAGAGACCCAGTACTTC. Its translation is CASSLAGTRHQETQYF.